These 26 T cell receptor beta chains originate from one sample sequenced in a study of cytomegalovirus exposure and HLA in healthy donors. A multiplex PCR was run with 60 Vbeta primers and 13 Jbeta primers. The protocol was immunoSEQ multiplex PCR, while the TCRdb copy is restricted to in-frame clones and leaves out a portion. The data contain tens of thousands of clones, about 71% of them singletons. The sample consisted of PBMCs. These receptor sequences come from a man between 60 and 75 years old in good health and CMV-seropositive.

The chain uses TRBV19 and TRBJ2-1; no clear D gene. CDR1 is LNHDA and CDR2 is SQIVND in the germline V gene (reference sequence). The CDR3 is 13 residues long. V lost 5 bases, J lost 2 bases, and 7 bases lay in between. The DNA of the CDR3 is TGTGCCAGTAGTCCGTTCGCCTACAATGAGCAGTTCTTC. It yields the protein CASSPFAYNEQFF.

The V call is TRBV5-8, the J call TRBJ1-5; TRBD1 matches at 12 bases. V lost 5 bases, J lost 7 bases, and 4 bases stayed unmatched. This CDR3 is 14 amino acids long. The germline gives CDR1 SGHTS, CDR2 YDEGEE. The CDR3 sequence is CASRAGTGGQPQHF. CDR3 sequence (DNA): TGTGCCAGCAGAGCCGGGACAGGGGGCCAGCCCCAGCATTTT. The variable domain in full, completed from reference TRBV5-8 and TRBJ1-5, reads EAGVTQSPTHLIKTRGQQATLRCSPISGHTSVYWYQQALGLGLQFLLWYDEGEERNRGNFPPRFSGRQFPNYSSELNVNALELEDSALYLCASRAGTGGQPQHFGDGTRLSIL.

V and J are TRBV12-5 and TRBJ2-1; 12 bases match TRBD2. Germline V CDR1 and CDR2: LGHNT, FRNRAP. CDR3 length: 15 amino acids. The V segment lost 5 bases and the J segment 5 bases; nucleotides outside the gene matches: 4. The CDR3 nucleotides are TGTGCTAGTGGTCTAGCGGGGGGGCGACACAATGAGCAGTTCTTC. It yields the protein CASGLAGGRHNEQFF.

As DNA, the CDR3 is TGTGCCAGCAGCGGGGACAGGGCTAACTACAATGAGCAGTTCTTC. It translates to CASSGDRANYNEQFF. This chain joins TRBV9 and TRBJ2-1, with TRBD1 identical over 9 bases. CDR3 size: 15 residues. The germline V gene has CDR1 SGDLS and CDR2 YYNGEE. V lost 3 bases to trimming and J lost 3 bases; unmatched junction nucleotides: 4.

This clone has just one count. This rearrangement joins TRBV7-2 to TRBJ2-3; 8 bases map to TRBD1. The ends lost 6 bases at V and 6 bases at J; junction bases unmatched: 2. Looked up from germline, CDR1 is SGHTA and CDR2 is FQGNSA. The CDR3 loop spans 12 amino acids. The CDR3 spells CASSRQGDTQYF. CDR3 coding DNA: TGTGCCAGCAGTCGACAGGGGGATACGCAGTATTTT.

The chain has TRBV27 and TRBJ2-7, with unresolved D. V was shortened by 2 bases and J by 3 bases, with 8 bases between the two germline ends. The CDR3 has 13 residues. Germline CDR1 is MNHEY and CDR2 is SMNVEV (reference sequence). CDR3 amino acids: CASSLGTFYEQYF. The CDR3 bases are TGTGCCAGCAGTTTAGGCACCTTCTACGAGCAGTACTTC.

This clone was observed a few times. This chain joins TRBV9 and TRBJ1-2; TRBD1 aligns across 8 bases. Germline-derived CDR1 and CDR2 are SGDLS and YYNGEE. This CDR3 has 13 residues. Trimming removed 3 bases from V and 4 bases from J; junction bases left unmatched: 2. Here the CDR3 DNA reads TGTGCCAGCAGCGAGACAGGGGTCTATGGCTACACCTTC. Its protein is CASSETGVYGYTF.

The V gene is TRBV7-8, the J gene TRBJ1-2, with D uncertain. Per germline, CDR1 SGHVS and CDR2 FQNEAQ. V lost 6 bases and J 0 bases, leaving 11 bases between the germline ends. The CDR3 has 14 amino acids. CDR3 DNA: TGTGCCAGCAGTTACGGAGGACCTAACTATGGCTACACCTTC. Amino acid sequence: CASSYGGPNYGYTF. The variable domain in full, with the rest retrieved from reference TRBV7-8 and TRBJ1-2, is GAGVSQSPRYKVAKRGQDVALRCDPISGHVSLFWYQQALGQGPEFLTYFQNEAQLDKSGLPSDRFFAERPEGSVSTLKIQRTQQEDSAVYLCASSYGGPNYGYTFGSGTRLTVV.

The CDR3 spells CASSSTGPKETQYF. The CDR3 bases are TGTGCCAGCTCATCGACAGGTCCAAAAGAGACCCAGTACTTC. The V gene is TRBV18, the J gene TRBJ2-5, with a weak D call TRBD1 (6 bases). Germline V gene sequence: CDR1 KGHSH, CDR2 LQKENI. This CDR3 is 14 amino acids long. V gave up 5 bases and J gave up 3 bases, with 13 bases separating them.

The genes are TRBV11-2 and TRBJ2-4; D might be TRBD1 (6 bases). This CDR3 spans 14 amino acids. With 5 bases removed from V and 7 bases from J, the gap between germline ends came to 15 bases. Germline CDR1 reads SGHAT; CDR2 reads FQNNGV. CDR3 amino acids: CASSDSGGWNIQYF. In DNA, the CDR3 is TGTGCCAGCAGCGATAGTGGGGGCTGGAACATTCAGTACTTC.

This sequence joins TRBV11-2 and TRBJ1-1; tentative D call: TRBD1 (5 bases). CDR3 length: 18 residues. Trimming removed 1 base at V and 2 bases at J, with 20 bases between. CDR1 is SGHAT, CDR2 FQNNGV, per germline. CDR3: CASSLVQGTFLFNTEAFF. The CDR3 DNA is TGTGCCAGCAGCTTAGTTCAGGGAACCTTCCTTTTTAACACTGAAGCTTTCTTT.

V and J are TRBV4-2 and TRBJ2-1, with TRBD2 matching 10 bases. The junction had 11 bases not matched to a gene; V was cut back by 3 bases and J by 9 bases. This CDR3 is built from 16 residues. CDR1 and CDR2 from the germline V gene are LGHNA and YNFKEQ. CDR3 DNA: TGTGCCAGCAGCCATAGGGCCAGCGGGGGGGCAACTGAGCAGTTCTTC. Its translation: CASSHRASGGATEQFF.

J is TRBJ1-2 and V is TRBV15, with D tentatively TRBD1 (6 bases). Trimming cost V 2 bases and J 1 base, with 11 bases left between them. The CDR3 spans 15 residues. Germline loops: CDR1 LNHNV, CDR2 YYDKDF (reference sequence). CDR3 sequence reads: CATSRSTGGNYGYTF. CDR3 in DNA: TGTGCCACCAGCAGATCGACAGGCGGTAACTATGGCTACACCTTC.

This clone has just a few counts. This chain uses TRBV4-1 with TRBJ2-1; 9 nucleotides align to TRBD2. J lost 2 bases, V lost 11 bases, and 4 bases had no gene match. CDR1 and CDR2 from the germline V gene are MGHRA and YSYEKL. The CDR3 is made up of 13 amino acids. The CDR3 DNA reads TGCGCCTCCGGACTAGCGACCTACAATGAGCAGTTCTTC. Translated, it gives CASGLATYNEQFF.

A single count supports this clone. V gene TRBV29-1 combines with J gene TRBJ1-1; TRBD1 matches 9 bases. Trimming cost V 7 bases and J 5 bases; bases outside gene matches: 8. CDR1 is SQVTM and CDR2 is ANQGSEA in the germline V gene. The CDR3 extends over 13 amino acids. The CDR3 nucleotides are TGCAGCGCCTCGGGACAGGGAGGAACTGAAGCTTTCTTT. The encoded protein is CSASGQGGTEAFF.

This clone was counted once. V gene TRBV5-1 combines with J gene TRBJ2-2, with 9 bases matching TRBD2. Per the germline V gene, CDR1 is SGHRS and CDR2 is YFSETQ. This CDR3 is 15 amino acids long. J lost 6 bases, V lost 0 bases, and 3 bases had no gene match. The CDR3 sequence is CASSLATSGAGELFF. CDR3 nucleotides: TGCGCCAGCAGCTTGGCGACTAGCGGAGCCGGGGAGCTGTTTTTT.

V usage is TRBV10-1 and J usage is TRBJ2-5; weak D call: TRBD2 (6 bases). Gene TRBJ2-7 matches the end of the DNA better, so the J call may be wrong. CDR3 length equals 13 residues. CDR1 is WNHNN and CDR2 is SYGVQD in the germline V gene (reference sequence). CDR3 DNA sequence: TGCGCCAGCAGTGGCGGGATCTCAGCCGAGCAGTACTTC. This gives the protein CASSGGISAEQYF.

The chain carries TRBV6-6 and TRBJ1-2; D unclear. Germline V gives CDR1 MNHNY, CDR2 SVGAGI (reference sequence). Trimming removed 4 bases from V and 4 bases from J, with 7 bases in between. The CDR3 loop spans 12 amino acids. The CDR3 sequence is CASSLTGYGYTF. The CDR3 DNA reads TGTGCCAGCAGTTTGACGGGCTATGGCTACACCTTC.

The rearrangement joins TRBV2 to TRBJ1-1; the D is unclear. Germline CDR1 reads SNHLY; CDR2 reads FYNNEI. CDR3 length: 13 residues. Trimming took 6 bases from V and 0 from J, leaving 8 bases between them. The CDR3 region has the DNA TGTGCCAGCAGCGGAGATCTGAACACTGAAGCTTTCTTT. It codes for CASSGDLNTEAFF.

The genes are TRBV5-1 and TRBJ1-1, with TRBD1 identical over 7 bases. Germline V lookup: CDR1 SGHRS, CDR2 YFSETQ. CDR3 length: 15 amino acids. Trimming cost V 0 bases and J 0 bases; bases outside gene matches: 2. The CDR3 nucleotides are TGCGCCAGCAGCTTGGAAGACAGGGTGAACACTGAAGCTTTCTTT. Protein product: CASSLEDRVNTEAFF. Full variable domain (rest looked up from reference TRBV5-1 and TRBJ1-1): KAGVTQTPRYLIKTRGQQVTLSCSPISGHRSVSWYQQTPGQGLQFLFEYFSETQRNKGNFPGRFSGRQFSNSRSEMNVSTLELGDSALYLCASSLEDRVNTEAFFGQGTRLTVV.

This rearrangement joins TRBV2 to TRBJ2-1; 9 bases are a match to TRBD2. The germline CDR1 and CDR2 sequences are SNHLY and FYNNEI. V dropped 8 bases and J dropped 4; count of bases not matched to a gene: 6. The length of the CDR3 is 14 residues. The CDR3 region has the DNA TGTGCCAGCCGGCCGCTAGCGGGGTACAATGAGCAGTTCTTC. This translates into CASRPLAGYNEQFF.

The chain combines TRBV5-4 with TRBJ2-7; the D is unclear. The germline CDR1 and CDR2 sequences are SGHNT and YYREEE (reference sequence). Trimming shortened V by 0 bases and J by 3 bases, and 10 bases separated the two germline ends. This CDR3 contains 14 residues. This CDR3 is CASSLDRNNYEQYF. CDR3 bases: TGTGCCAGCAGCTTGGACAGAAACAACTACGAGCAGTACTTC. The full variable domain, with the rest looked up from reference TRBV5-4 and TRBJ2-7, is ETGVTQSPTHLIKTRGQQVTLRCSSQSGHNTVSWYQQALGQGPQFIFQYYREEENGRGNFPPRFSGLQFPNYSSELNVNALELDDSALYLCASSLDRNNYEQYFGPGTRLTVT.

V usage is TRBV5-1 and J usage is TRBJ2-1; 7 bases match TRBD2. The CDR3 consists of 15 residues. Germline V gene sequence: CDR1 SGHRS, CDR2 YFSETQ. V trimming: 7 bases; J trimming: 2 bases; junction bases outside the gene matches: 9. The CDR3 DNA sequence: TGCGCCAGCGGCGTTACTAGCGCTACCTACAATGAGCAGTTCTTC. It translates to CASGVTSATYNEQFF.

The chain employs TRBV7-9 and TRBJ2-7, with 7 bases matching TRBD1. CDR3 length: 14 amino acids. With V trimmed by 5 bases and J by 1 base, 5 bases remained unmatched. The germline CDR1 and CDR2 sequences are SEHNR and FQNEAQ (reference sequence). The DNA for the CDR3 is TGTGCCAGCAGCACCCGGGACAGTTCCTACGAGCAGTACTTC. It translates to CASSTRDSSYEQYF.

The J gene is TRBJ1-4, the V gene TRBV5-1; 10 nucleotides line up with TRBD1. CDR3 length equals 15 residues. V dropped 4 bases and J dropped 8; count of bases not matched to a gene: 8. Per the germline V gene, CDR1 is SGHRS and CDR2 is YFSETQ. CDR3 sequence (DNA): TGCGCCAGCAGCGTTCGGTCGGGACAGGGGGAAAAACTGTTTTTT. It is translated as CASSVRSGQGEKLFF.

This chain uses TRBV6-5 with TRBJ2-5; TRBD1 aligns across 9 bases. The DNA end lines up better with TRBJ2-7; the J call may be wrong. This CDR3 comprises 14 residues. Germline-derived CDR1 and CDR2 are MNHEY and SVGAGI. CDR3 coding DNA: TGTGCCAGCAGATCCGGGACAGGGAGGCACGAGCAGTACTTC. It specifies CASRSGTGRHEQYF.